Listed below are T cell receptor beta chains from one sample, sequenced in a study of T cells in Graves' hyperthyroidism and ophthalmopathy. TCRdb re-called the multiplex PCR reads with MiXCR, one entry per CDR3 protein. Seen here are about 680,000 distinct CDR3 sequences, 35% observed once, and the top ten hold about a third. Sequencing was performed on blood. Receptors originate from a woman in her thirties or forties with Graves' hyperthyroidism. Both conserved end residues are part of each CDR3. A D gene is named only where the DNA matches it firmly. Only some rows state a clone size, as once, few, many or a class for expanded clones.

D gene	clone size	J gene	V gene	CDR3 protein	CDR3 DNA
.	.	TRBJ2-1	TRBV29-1	CSVGEALWDEQFF	TGCAGCGTTGGTGAGGCCCTGTGGGATGAGCAGTTCTTC
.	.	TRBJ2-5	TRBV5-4	CASSLVGWSGPFQETQYF	TGTGCCAGCAGCTTGGTGGGGTGGTCGGGGCCTTTCCAAGAGACCCAGTACTTC
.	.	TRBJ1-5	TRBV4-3	CASSQDDGAGNQPQHF	TGCGCCAGCAGCCAAGATGACGGGGCTGGGAATCAGCCCCAGCATTTT
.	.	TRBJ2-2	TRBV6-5	CASSSGRSAPGELFF	TGTGCCAGCAGCTCCGGCCGCAGCGCCCCCGGGGAGCTGTTTTTT
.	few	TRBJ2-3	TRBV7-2	CASSFLTDTQYF	TGTGCCAGCAGCTTCCTCACAGATACGCAGTATTTT
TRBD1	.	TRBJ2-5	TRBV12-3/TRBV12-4	CASSWGQGARETQYF	TGTGCCAGCAGTTGGGGACAGGGGGCGCGGGAGACCCAGTACTTC
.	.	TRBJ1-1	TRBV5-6	CASSLLPGQGTEAFF	TGTGCCAGCAGCTTGCTCCCAGGGCAGGGCACTGAAGCTTTCTTT
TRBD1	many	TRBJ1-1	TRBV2	CASTPDRVNTEAFF	TGTGCCAGCACTCCGGACAGGGTGAACACTGAAGCTTTCTTT
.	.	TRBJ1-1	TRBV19	CASSQDIVGTNTEAFF	TGTGCCAGCAGCCAAGATATCGTGGGCACCAACACTGAAGCTTTCTTT
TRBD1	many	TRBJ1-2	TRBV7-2	CASSLEGAFYDYTF	TGTGCCAGCAGCTTAGAGGGGGCGTTCTATGACTACACCTTC
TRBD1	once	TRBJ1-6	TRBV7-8	CASSTRTGDSPLHF	TGTGCCAGCAGCACGAGGACAGGGGACTCACCCCTCCACTTT
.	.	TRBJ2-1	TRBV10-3	CAIMAGDNEQFF	TGTGCCATCATGGCAGGAGACAATGAGCAGTTCTTC
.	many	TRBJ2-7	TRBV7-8	CASSLVQYEQYF	TGTGCCAGCAGCTTAGTCCAGTACGAGCAGTACTTC
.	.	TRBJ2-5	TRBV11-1	CASSLKVEWRETQYF	TGTGCCAGCAGCTTAAAAGTGGAGTGGCGAGAGACCCAGTACTTC
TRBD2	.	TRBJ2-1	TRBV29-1	CSAIAGGGGDEQFF	TGCAGCGCTATTGCGGGGGGCGGAGGCGATGAGCAGTTCTTC
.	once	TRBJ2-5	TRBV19	CASSIQLGSETQYF	TGTGCCAGTAGTATTCAGCTTGGATCGGAGACCCAGTACTTC
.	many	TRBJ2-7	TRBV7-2	CASSPRRGPRSYEQYF	TGTGCCAGCAGCCCACGGAGGGGGCCCCGCTCCTACGAGCAGTACTTC
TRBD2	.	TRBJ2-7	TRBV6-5	CASSPSGGRAKKQYF	TGTGCCAGCAGTCCGTCTGGCGGGAGGGCCAAGAAGCAGTACTTC
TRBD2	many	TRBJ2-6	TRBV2	CASSEGGLAGAVLTF	TGTGCCAGCAGTGAAGGGGGACTAGCGGGGGCCGTCCTGACTTTC
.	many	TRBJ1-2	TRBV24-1	CATSGENYGYTF	TGTGCCACCAGTGGCGAGAACTATGGCTACACCTTC
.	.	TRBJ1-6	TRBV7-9	CASRSEREGANSPLHF	TGCGCCAGCCGCAGCGAGAGGGAGGGCGCGAATTCACCCCTCCACTTT
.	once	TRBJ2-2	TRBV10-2	CASRARADTGELFF	TGCGCCAGCAGGGCCAGGGCGGACACCGGGGAGCTGTTTTTT
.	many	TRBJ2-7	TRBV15	CATRKVEARRFGEQYF	TGTGCCACCAGAAAAGTGGAGGCTCGGCGTTTTGGGGAGCAGTACTTC
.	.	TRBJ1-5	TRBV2	CASSPKGLGNQPRHF	TGCGCCAGCAGTCCGAAGGGGTTGGGCAATCAGCCCCGGCATTTT
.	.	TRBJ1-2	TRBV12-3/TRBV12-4	CASSFDGRTSGGRNGYTF	TGTGCCAGCAGTTTTGACGGGAGGACATCTGGGGGAAGGAATGGCTACACCTTC
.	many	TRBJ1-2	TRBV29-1	CSVGDWGSDYGYTF	TGCAGCGTTGGAGATTGGGGATCGGACTATGGCTACACCTTC
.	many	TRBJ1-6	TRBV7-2	CASSSGVCVPLHF	TGTGCCAGCAGCTCAGGGGTCTGTGTACCCCTCCACTTT
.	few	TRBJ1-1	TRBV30	CAFARQTEAFF	TGTGCCTTCGCGCGGCAGACTGAAGCTTTCTTT
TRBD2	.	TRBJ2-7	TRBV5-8	CASSLYRRESEQYF	TGTGCCAGCAGCTTGTATAGGCGGGAGAGCGAGCAGTACTTC
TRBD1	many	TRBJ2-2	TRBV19	CASNLGTGGIDGELFF	TGTGCCAGTAATCTAGGGACAGGGGGCATCGACGGGGAGCTGTTTTTT
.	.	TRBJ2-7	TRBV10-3	CAVSQGLSSYEQYF	TGTGCCGTCTCCCAGGGACTTTCCTCCTACGAGCAGTACTTC
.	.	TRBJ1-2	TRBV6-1	CASSETDSRIWNDYGYTF	TGTGCCAGCAGTGAAACGGACAGTCGGATATGGAATGACTATGGCTACACCTTC
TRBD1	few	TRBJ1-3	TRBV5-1	CASSPFTGGGNTIYF	TGCGCCAGCAGCCCGTTCACAGGGGGTGGAAACACCATATATTTT
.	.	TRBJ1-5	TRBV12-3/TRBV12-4	CASSGAPYQPQHF	TGTGCCAGCAGTGGGGCCCCGTATCAGCCCCAGCATTTT
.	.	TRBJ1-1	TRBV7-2	CASCRQANTEAFF	TGTGCCAGCTGTCGACAGGCGAACACTGAAGCTTTCTTT
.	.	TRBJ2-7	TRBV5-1	CASSLSWGDPYEQYF	TGCGCCAGCAGCTTGAGTTGGGGAGATCCCTACGAGCAGTACTTC
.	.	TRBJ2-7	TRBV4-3	CASSQETRNEQYF	TGCGCCAGCAGCCAAGAAACAAGGAACGAGCAGTACTTC
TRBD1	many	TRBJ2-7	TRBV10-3	CAISTLQGMHEQYF	TGTGCCATCAGTACCCTACAGGGGATGCACGAGCAGTACTTC
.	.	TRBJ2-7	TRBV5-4	CASSPAYNQRTYEQYF	TGTGCCAGCAGCCCCGCGTACAATCAAAGAACCTACGAGCAGTACTTC
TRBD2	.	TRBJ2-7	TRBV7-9	CASSPGTTEQYF	TGTGCCAGCAGTCCCGGGACTACCGAGCAGTACTTC
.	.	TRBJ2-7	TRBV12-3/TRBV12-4	CASSPPGLPNEQYF	TGTGCCAGCAGTCCACCGGGACTCCCTAACGAGCAGTACTTC
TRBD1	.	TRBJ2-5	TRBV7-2	CASSPGQGVMVKTQYF	TGTGCCAGCAGCCCGGGACAGGGGGTGATGGTAAAGACCCAGTACTTC
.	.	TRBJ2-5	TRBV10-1	CARTLGGGNGETQYF	TGCGCCAGAACTTTGGGAGGGGGCAACGGAGAGACCCAGTACTTC
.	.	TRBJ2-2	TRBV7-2	CASSPAWGAGGELFF	TGTGCCAGCAGCCCTGCTTGGGGGGCAGGCGGGGAGCTGTTTTTT
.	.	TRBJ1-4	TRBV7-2	CASSLRAAEKLFF	TGTGCCAGCAGCTTAAGGGCCGCTGAAAAACTGTTTTTT
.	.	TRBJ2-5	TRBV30	CAWSLGGEETQYF	TGTGCCTGGAGTTTAGGGGGAGAGGAGACCCAGTACTTC
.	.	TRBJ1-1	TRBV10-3	CANSADPSTEAFF	TGTGCCAACAGTGCTGACCCCAGCACTGAAGCTTTCTTT
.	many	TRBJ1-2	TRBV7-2	CASSFDFGQDYGYTF	TGTGCCAGCAGCTTTGACTTTGGGCAGGATTACGGCTACACCTTC
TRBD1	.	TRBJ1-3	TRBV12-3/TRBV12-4	CASRTPGGVPGNTIYF	TGTGCCAGCAGGACCCCAGGGGGCGTACCTGGAAACACCATATATTTT
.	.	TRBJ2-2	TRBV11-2	CASSLSLRGPGELFF	TGTGCCAGCAGTTTGAGTCTAAGGGGTCCCGGGGAGCTGTTTTTT
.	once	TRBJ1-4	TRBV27	CASSSLGVGREDEKLFF	TGTGCCAGCAGTTCCTTGGGGGTAGGGAGGGAGGATGAAAAACTGTTTTTT
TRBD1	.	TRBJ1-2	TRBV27	CASSSFDRDSYGYTF	TGTGCCAGCAGTTCCTTCGACAGGGACTCCTATGGCTACACCTTC
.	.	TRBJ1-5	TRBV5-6	CASSDTGRGGDQPQHF	TGTGCCAGCAGCGACACAGGGCGGGGAGGCGATCAGCCCCAGCATTTT